This T cell receptor (beta chain) was recorded in a study of cytomegalovirus exposure and HLA in healthy donors. Study conclusions and caveats: In vitro assays verified that a few CMV-associated chains recognized CMV antigens specifically.

Of note for this clone: The antigen is unknown.

Data came from immunoSEQ multiplex PCR; TCRdb stores just in-frame clones and leaves some out. The data show over 150,000 clones, with under 95% seen just once and about 2.9% held by the top ten. V lost 6 bases to trimming and J lost 2 bases; unmatched junction nucleotides: 9. The CDR3 is 16 residues long. Germline assignment: CDR1 MNHEY and CDR2 SMNVEV (reference sequence). Input material: PBMCs. The clonotype was recovered from a woman aged 18-29 years in good health and CMV-seropositive. The chain has TRBV27 and TRBJ2-5, with TRBD2 identical over 10 bases. The CDR3 reads CASRRLAGVFQETQYF. The CDR3 DNA follows: TGTGCCAGCAGGAGGCTAGCGGGGGTATTTCAAGAGACCCAGTACTTC.